This T cell receptor (beta chain) was found in a study of a mutant IDH1 vaccine in newly diagnosed glioma. V shed 5 bases and J shed 2 bases, with 7 bases lying between them. Germline CDR1 and CDR2: LNHDA and SQIVND (reference sequence). CDR3 length: 13 residues. This clone showed up just a few times. Antigen specificity is unknown. The method was immunoSEQ multiplex PCR; TCRdb's version includes in-frame clones alone and lacks a portion of them. Of fewer than 35,000 clones listed, roughly 80% are singletons. Time point defined: week 47, end of study. One vaccine dose held 300 ug of mutant IDH1 20-mer peptide and came with topical imiquimod. All eight of the vaccinations patients received fell in weeks 1, 3, 5, 7, 11, 15, 19 and 23.

Sequenced here: PBMCs, sampled from a glioma patient whose treatment included an IDH1 peptide vaccine. V usage is TRBV19 and J usage is TRBJ1-3; D gene uncertain. The source is a man younger than 45 with glioma. For the CDR3, the DNA is TGTGCCAGTAGTTTAAGGACTGGAAACACCATATATTTT. It encodes CASSLRTGNTIYF.